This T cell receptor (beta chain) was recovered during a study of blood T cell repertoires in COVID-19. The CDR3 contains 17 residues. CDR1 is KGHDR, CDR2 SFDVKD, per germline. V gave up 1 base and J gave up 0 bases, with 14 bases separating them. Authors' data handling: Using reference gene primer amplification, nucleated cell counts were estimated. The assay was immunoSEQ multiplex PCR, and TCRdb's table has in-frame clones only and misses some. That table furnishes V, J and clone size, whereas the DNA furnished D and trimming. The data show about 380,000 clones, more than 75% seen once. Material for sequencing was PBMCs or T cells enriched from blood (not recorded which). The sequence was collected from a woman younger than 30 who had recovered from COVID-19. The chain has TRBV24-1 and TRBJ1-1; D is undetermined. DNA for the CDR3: TGTGCCACCAGTGATTTAGGATTGGTTGAGGTGAACACTGAAGCTTTCTTT. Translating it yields CATSDLGLVEVNTEAFF.